These T cell receptor beta chains were read from a single sample in a study of OX40 agonist ivuxolimab in advanced cancers. Clones were read by immunoSEQ multiplex PCR, and TCRdb kept only the in-frame ones, dropping some. The sample holds tens of thousands of clones, 80% to 95% seen once. This sample comprised CD4+ or CD8+ T cells sorted from blood, obtained in a trial of the OX40 agonist ivuxolimab. The receptors originated from an adult with an advanced solid tumor such as melanoma, head and neck, liver or kidney cancer. Each CDR3 is given with its conserved first and last residue. The D gene is left open where the match is weak. Clone size is stated in some rows and not others, as once, few, many or a class when expanded.

CDR3 protein,CDR3 DNA,clone size,D gene,J gene,V gene
CASSYSRVSGNTIYF,TGTGCCAGCAGTTACTCACGAGTTTCTGGAAACACCATATATTTT,-,-,TRBJ1-3,TRBV6-6
CSAPSEYGYTF,TGCAGTGCGCCCAGCGAGTATGGCTACACCTTC,-,-,TRBJ1-2,TRBV20-1
CASSLGPGHGSYEQYF,TGTGCCAGCAGCTTAGGACCGGGTCACGGGTCCTACGAGCAGTACTTC,-,-,TRBJ2-7,TRBV11-2
CASSLEGERNQPQHF,TGCGCCAGCAGCTTGGAAGGGGAGCGCAATCAGCCCCAGCATTTT,few,-,TRBJ1-5,TRBV5-1
CAWSVSGGPQYF,TGTGCCTGGAGTGTAAGCGGGGGGCCCCAGTACTTC,-,TRBD2,TRBJ2-5,TRBV30
CASSIVGGLDGYTF,TGTGCCAGTAGTATAGTGGGAGGGCTGGATGGCTACACCTTC,-,-,TRBJ1-2,TRBV19
CASSSRRQGGYGYTF,TGTGCCAGTAGTTCTCGTCGACAGGGAGGTTATGGCTACACCTTC,-,TRBD1,TRBJ1-2,TRBV19
CASTPTGGEAFF,TGTGCCAGCACCCCGACAGGGGGCGAAGCTTTCTTT,few,TRBD1,TRBJ1-1,TRBV27
CASSLDTGRPNEKLFF,TGTGCCAGCAGCTTAGATACTGGCAGGCCTAATGAAAAACTGTTTTTT,-,-,TRBJ1-4,TRBV7-2
CASSYSSQGDGYTF,TGTGCCAGCAGTTACTCGAGCCAGGGGGATGGCTACACCTTC,-,TRBD1,TRBJ1-2,TRBV6-5
CASSRLGGGYTF,TGCGCCAGCAGCCGGCTGGGGGGAGGCTACACCTTC,-,-,TRBJ1-2,TRBV4-1
CASSLGQLLNTEAFF,TGTGCCAGCAGCTTGGGACAGCTCTTGAACACTGAAGCTTTCTTT,-,-,TRBJ1-1,TRBV5-8
CASSLDIEETQYF,TGTGCCAGCAGCTTGGACATAGAAGAGACCCAGTACTTC,-,-,TRBJ2-5,TRBV5-4
CASSFGLITEAEQYF,TGTGCCAGCAGCTTTGGTTTAATTACAGAGGCCGAGCAGTACTTC,-,-,TRBJ2-7,TRBV5-8
CASSWGGSYNEQFF,TGTGCCAGCAGCTGGGGCGGTTCCTACAATGAGCAGTTCTTC,-,-,TRBJ2-1,TRBV11-3
CASSARTGGGYGYTF,TGTGCCAGCAGCGCTCGGACAGGGGGCGGGTATGGCTACACCTTC,few,TRBD1,TRBJ1-2,TRBV9
CASSIPSAGVETQYF,TGTGCCAGTAGTATTCCGTCCGCAGGGGTGGAGACCCAGTACTTC,-,-,TRBJ2-5,TRBV19
CASSYSLAGSQETQYF,TGTGCCAGCAGTTACAGCCTAGCGGGGTCCCAAGAGACCCAGTACTTC,-,TRBD2,TRBJ2-5,TRBV6-5
CASSEARGNTEAFF,TGTGCCAGCAGTGAAGCACGGGGCAACACTGAAGCTTTCTTT,-,-,TRBJ1-1,TRBV6-1
CASPPHRVTEAFF,TGTGCCAGTCCCCCCCACAGGGTCACTGAAGCTTTCTTT,-,-,TRBJ1-1,TRBV19
CASSLKTYNEQFF,TGTGCCAGCAGTTTAAAGACCTACAATGAGCAGTTCTTC,once,-,TRBJ2-1,TRBV27
CASSFGGNTIYF,TGTGCCAGCAGTTTCGGTGGAAACACCATATATTTT,-,-,TRBJ1-3,TRBV2
CASSYRGVFGDEQYF,TGTGCCAGCAGCTACCGGGGGGTTTTCGGCGACGAGCAGTACTTC,-,TRBD2,TRBJ2-7,TRBV5-5
CATSRDPYASGELFF,TGTGCCACCAGCAGAGATCCCTACGCGTCCGGGGAGCTGTTTTTT,once,-,TRBJ2-2,TRBV15
CASSHQETQYF,TGTGCCAGCAGCCACCAAGAGACCCAGTACTTC,-,-,TRBJ2-5,TRBV11-2
CASSLASGTEAFF,TGCGCCAGCAGCTTGGCGTCGGGAACTGAAGCTTTCTTT,-,-,TRBJ1-1,TRBV5-1
CASTGGLGQPQHF,TGCGCCAGCACCGGGGGGCTCGGACAGCCCCAGCATTTT,-,-,TRBJ1-5,TRBV10-1
CASRRDINTGELFF,TGTGCCAGCAGGAGGGACATCAACACCGGGGAGCTGTTTTTT,few,-,TRBJ2-2,TRBV2
CASSESGGSGGRRNTQYF,TGTGCCAGCAGTGAATCGGGTGGGAGCGGGGGACGCAGAAATACGCAGTATTTT,-,TRBD2,TRBJ2-3,TRBV25-1
CAWRSQETQYF,TGTGCCTGGAGAAGCCAAGAGACCCAGTACTTC,-,-,TRBJ2-5,TRBV30
CASSEVMEGISEAFF,TGTGCCAGCAGTGAAGTCATGGAGGGGATCTCTGAAGCTTTCTTT,once,-,TRBJ1-1,TRBV6-1
CASSTGVHNQPQHF,TGTGCCAGTAGTACCGGGGTACATAATCAGCCCCAGCATTTT,-,-,TRBJ1-5,TRBV19
CASRSSNQPQHF,TGTGCCAGTCGGTCTAGCAATCAGCCCCAGCATTTT,-,-,TRBJ1-5,TRBV19
CATSRATGAVYGYTF,TGTGCCACCAGCAGAGCCACAGGCGCGGTCTATGGCTACACCTTC,-,-,TRBJ1-2,TRBV15
CASREGTANEKLFF,TGTGCCAGCAGGGAGGGGACAGCTAATGAAAAACTGTTTTTT,-,TRBD1,TRBJ1-4,TRBV6-1
CASSLRENYGYTF,TGTGCCAGCAGTTTACGGGAAAACTATGGCTACACCTTC,-,-,TRBJ1-2,TRBV27
CASSLMTAPYGYTF,TGTGCCAGCAGCCTGATGACAGCGCCCTATGGCTACACCTTC,-,-,TRBJ1-2,TRBV5-5
CAWSLGGGRNQPQHF,TGTGCCTGGAGTTTAGGGGGGGGCAGGAATCAGCCCCAGCATTTT,-,-,TRBJ1-5,TRBV30
CASSPTLQAANYGYTF,TGTGCCAGTAGTCCCACCCTCCAGGCAGCTAACTATGGCTACACCTTC,-,-,TRBJ1-2,TRBV19
CASSHTGQGGQGTEAFF,TGTGCCAGCTCACACACGGGACAGGGGGGCCAAGGCACTGAAGCTTTCTTT,-,TRBD1,TRBJ1-1,TRBV18
CASSRSNGNNQETQYF,TGTGCCAGCTCACGGAGTAATGGGAATAATCAAGAGACCCAGTACTTC,-,-,TRBJ2-5,TRBV18
CASRVFRGTGNTIYF,TGTGCCAGCCGCGTGTTCAGGGGCACTGGAAACACCATATATTTT,few,-,TRBJ1-3,TRBV28
CASSLGETSGNTIYF,TGCGCCAGCAGCTTGGGGGAAACCTCTGGAAACACCATATATTTT,once,-,TRBJ1-3,TRBV5-1
CASRRSTYGYTF,TGTGCCAGCCGGCGTTCCACCTATGGCTACACCTTC,-,-,TRBJ1-2,TRBV9
CASTHEGPGLAGFGKETQYF,TGTGCCAGTACCCATGAAGGTCCGGGACTAGCGGGGTTCGGGAAAGAGACCCAGTACTTC,-,TRBD2,TRBJ2-5,TRBV19
CASSRWTGANTGELFF,TGTGCCAGCAGTAGATGGACGGGTGCAAACACCGGGGAGCTGTTTTTT,-,-,TRBJ2-2,TRBV27
CASAPQLTTDTQYF,TGTGCTAGTGCCCCTCAATTAACCACAGATACGCAGTATTTT,-,-,TRBJ2-3,TRBV12-5
CAWSGPGLKGGNTEAFF,TGTGCCTGGAGCGGGCCGGGACTCAAGGGGGGGAACACTGAAGCTTTCTTT,-,-,TRBJ1-1,TRBV30
CASSLGDRSPSSYEQYF,TGTGCCAGCAGCTTAGGTGACCGCTCTCCTAGCTCCTACGAGCAGTACTTC,-,-,TRBJ2-7,TRBV7-9
CASSSGAEQETQYF,TGCGCCAGCAGTTCAGGGGCAGAGCAAGAGACCCAGTACTTC,-,-,TRBJ2-5,TRBV10-1